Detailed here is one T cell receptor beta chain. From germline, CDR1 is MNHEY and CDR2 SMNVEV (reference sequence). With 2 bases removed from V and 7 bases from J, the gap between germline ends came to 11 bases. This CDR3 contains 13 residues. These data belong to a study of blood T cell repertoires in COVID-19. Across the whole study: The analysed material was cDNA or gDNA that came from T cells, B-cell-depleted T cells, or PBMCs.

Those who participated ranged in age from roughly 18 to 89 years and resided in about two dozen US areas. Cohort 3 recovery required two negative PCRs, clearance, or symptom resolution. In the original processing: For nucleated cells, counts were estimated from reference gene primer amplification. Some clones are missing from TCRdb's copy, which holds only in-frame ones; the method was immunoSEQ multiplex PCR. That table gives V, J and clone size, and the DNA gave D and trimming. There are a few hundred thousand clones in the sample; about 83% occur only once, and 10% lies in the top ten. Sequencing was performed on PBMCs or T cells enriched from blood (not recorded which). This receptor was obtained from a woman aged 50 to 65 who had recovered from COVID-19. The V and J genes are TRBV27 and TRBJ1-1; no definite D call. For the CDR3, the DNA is TGTGCCAGCAGTTTAGGGCCGGGGATTGAAGCTTTCTTT. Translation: CASSLGPGIEAFF.